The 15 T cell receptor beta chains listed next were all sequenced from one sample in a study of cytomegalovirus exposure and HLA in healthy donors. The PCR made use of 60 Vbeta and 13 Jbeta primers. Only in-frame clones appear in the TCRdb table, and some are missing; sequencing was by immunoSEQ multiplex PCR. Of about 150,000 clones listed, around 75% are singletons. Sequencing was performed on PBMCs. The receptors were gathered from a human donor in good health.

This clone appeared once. CDR3 loop: CASEDRNTIYF. The CDR3 region has the DNA TGTGCCTCCGAGGACAGAAACACCATATATTTT. The chain links TRBV10-3 to TRBJ1-3, with a possible D match to TRBD1 (5 bases). Germline V gene data show CDR1 as ENHRY and CDR2 as SYGVKD. This CDR3 is 11 amino acids long. Trimming removed 11 bases at V and 5 bases at J, with 10 bases between.

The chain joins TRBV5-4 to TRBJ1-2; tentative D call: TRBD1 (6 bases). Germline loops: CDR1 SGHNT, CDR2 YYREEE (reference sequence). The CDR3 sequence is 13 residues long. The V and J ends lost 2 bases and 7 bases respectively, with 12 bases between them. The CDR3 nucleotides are TGTGCCAGCAGCTTTCAAGGGGGTTTTGGCTACACCTTC. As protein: CASSFQGGFGYTF.

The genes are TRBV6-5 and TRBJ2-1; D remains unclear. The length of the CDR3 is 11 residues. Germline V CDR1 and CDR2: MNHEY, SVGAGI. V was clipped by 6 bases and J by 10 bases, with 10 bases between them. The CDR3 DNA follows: TGTGCCAGCAGATCTAAGTTGGAGCAGTTCTTC. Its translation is CASRSKLEQFF.

The CDR3 bases are TGTGCCAGTAAGAGCCCGATGAACACTGAAGCTTTCTTT. Protein product: CASKSPMNTEAFF. The chain links TRBV19 to TRBJ1-1; D gene unclear. V shed 7 bases and J shed 0 bases, with 9 bases lying between them. This CDR3 is 13 amino acids long. The germline CDR1 and CDR2 sequences are LNHDA and SQIVND (reference sequence).

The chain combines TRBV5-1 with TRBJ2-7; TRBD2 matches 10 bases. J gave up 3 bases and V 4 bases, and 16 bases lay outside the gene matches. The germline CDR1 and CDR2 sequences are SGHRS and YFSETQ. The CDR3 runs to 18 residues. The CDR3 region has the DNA TGCGCCAGCAGCCCTACATCATTAGCGGGGGGACCGAGCTACGAGCAGTACTTC. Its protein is CASSPTSLAGGPSYEQYF.

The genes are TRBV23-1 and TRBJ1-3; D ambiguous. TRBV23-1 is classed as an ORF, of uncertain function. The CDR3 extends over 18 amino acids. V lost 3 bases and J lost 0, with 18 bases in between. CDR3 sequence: CASSQNNGGTGSGNTIYF. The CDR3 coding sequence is TGCGCCAGCAGTCAGAATAACGGCGGCACCGGCTCTGGAAACACCATATATTTT.

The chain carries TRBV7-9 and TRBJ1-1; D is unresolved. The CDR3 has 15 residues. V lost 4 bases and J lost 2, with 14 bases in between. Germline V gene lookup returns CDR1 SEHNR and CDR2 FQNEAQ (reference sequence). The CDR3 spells CASSSPSGFNTEAFF. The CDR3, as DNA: TGTGCCAGCAGCTCACCGTCGGGGTTCAACACTGAAGCTTTCTTT.

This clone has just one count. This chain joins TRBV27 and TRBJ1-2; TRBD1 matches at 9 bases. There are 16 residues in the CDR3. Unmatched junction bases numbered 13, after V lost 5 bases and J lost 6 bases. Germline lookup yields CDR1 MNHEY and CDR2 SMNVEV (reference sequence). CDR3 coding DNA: TGTGCCAGCAGTCCCGCAACAGGGGGCTTGTTGAATGGCTACACCTTC. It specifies CASSPATGGLLNGYTF.

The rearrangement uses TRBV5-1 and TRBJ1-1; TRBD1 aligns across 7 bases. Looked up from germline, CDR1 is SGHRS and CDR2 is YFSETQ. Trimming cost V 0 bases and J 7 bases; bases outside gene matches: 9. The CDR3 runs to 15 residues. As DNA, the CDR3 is TGCGCCAGCAGCTTGGACATCCCAAACAGGGGTGAAGCTTTCTTT. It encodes CASSLDIPNRGEAFF.

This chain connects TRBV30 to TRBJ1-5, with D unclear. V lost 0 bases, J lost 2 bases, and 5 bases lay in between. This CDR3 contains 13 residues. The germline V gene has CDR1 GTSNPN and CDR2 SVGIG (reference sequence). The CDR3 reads CAWSVIGNQPQHF. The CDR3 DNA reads TGTGCCTGGAGTGTAATAGGCAATCAGCCCCAGCATTTT.

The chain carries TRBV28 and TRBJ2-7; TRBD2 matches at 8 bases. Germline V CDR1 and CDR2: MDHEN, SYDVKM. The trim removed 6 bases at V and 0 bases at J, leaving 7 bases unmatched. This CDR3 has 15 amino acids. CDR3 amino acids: CASSLPGGGSYEQYF. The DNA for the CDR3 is TGTGCCAGCAGCCTGCCGGGGGGGGGCTCCTACGAGCAGTACTTC.

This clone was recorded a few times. CDR3 loop: CAWSQQGNTEAFF. CDR3 DNA: TGTGCCTGGAGTCAACAGGGGAACACTGAAGCTTTCTTT. The chain is built from TRBV30 and TRBJ1-1; the D gene is possibly TRBD1 (6 bases). The CDR3 loop spans 13 amino acids. The V end was cut by 2 bases, the J end by 1 base, with 8 bases between. In germline, CDR1 is GTSNPN, CDR2 SVGIG (reference sequence). The whole variable domain, filled in from reference TRBV30 and TRBJ1-1, reads SQTIHQWPATLVQPVGSPLSLECTVEGTSNPNLYWYRQAAGRGLQLLFYSVGIGQISSEVPQNLSASRPQDRQFILSSKKLLLSDSGFYLCAWSQQGNTEAFFGQGTRLTVV.

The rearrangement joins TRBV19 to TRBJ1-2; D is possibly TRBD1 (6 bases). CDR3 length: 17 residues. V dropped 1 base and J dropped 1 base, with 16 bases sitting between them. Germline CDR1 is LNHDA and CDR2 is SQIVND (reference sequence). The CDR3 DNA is TGTGCCAGTAGTATAGGAGTCGTACGGGACATTAACTATGGCTACACCTTC. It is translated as CASSIGVVRDINYGYTF.

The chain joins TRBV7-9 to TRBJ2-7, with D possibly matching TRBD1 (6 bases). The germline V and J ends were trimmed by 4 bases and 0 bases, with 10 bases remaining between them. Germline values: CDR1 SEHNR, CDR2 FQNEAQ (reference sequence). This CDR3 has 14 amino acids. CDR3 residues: CASSYDRFSYEQYF. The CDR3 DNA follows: TGTGCCAGCAGCTACGACAGGTTCTCCTACGAGCAGTACTTC.

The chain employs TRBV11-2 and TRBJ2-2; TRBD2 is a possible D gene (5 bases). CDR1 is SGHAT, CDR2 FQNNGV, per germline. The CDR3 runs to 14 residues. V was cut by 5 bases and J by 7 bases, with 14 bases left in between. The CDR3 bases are TGTGCCAGCAGCGCGCGAGAGGGCCACGGGGAGCTGTTTTTT. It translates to CASSAREGHGELFF.